This T cell receptor (beta chain) was retrieved from a study of blood T cell repertoires in COVID-19. Participants were aged roughly 18 to 90 years from approximately 24 US areas. Original processing methods: Researchers report that nucleated cell counts were estimated from reference gene primer amplification. Repertoires were generated with immunoSEQ multiplex PCR, while TCRdb's copy carries only in-frame clones and drops some. V, J and clone size are taken as reported in that table, and D and trimming were inferred from the DNA itself. The profile shows under 150,000 clones, 84% of them singletons. This TCR came from a man in his forties or fifties with acute COVID-19. Sample: PBMCs or T cells enriched from blood (not recorded which).

The CDR3 loop is CASSTRVSNQPQHF. The CDR3 region has the DNA TGTGCCAGCAGTACGAGGGTGAGCAATCAGCCCCAGCATTTT. The genes are TRBV6-6 and TRBJ1-5; no clear D. Germline V gene lookup returns CDR1 MNHNY and CDR2 SVGAGI (reference sequence). The CDR3 is made up of 14 amino acids. Trimming cost V 5 bases and J 1 base, with 9 bases left between them.